This T cell receptor (beta chain) was recovered during a study of T cells after yellow fever vaccination. The study, taken as a whole, reports: Weaker, the secondary response had a peak occurring faster, on day 5 versus 15. Primary-vaccination clones mostly resurfaced post-booster (about 96% CD4, roughly 87% CD8). Of the clonotypes, a small share occurred in both CD4 and CD8 compartments.

Synthesis of TCR cDNA relied on 5'RACE template switching, which attached a universal primer site and UMIs. TCRdb analysed the 5' RACE reads with MiXCR anew, one entry per CDR3 protein. The profile shows approximately 70,000 distinct CDR3 sequences, under 8% of them singletons. Many counts were recorded for this clonotype. Its antigen is as yet unknown. At one end the junction does not follow the germline gene, possibly because of a read error. The length of the CDR3 is 15 residues. From germline, CDR1 is LNHNV and CDR2 YYDKDF (reference sequence). The sequence was collected from a man between 18 and 29 years old who received the YFV17D yellow fever vaccine. The sample consisted of CD8+ T cells sorted from PBMCs, taken roughly 46 days after the first yellow fever vaccination. The chain carries TRBV15 and TRBJ2-1, with a possible D match to TRBD1 (5 bases). CDR3 amino acids: CATRRAPPQDNEQFF. CDR3 nucleotides: TGTGCCACCAGAAGAGCCCCTCCACAGGACAATGAGCAGTTCTTC. The entire variable domain, with the rest obtained from reference TRBV15 and TRBJ2-1, is as follows: DAMVIQNPRYQVTQFGKPVTLSCSQTLNHNVMYWYQQKSSQAPKLLFHYYDKDFNNEADTPDNFQSRRPNTSFCFLDIRSPGLGDTAMYLCATRRAPPQDNEQFFGPGTRLTVL.